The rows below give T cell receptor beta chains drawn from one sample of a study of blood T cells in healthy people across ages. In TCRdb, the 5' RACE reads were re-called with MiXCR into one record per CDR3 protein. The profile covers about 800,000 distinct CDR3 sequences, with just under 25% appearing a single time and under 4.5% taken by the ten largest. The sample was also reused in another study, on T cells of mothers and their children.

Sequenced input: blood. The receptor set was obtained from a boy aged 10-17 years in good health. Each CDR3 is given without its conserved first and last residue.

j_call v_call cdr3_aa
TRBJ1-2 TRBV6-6 ASSYINYGYT
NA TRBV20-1 SAQGPTYEQY
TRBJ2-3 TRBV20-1 SARFGGGTDTQY
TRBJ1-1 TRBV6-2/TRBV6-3 ASRTGPSMMGTEAF
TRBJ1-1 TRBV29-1 SAGQNAEAF
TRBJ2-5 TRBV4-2 ASSPAGGLAVSEQY
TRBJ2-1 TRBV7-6 ASSLDSRQTYNEQF
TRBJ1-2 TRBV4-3 ASSQEGSYGYT
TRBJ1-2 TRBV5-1 ASSVTPGRGDYGYT
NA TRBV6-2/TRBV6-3 ASSYSRVGGEYEQY
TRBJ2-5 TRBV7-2 ASSLGGVGEQC
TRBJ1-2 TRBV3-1 ASSQESRAGYGYT
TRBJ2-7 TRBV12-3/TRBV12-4 ASSLQGISYEQY
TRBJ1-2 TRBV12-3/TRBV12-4 ACSPNLGGYT
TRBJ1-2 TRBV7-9 ASSLAGGYGYT
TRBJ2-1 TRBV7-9 ASSSGLVGEQF